The rows below give T cell receptor beta chains drawn from one sample of a study of Graves' ophthalmopathy and Graves' hyperthyroidism. TCRdb ran MiXCR on the multiplex PCR reads and lists one entry per CDR3 protein. The data hold about 400,000 distinct CDR3 sequences, with 20% to 25% observed a single time. Sequenced sample: peripheral blood. All receptors derive from a young woman with stable Graves' hyperthyroidism. Both conserved end residues are part of each CDR3. The D gene is left open where the match is weak. Clone size is given for some rows only: seen once, a few or many times, or a class if the clone is expanded.

cdr3_aa | cdr3_nt | v_call | clone_size | j_call | d_call
CASTSDLENSPLHF | TGTGCCAGCACCTCCGACCTTGAAAATTCACCCCTCCACTTT | TRBV6-1 | few | TRBJ1-6 | NA
CAWNPGLAKTGELFF | TGTGCCTGGAACCCGGGACTAGCAAAAACCGGGGAGCTGTTTTTT | TRBV30 | many | TRBJ2-2 | TRBD2
CASSWDAQGNTIYF | TGTGCCAGCAGTTGGGACGCACAGGGAAACACCATATATTTT | TRBV6-5 | many | TRBJ1-3 | NA
CSARDDSGAHGYTF | TGCAGTGCTAGAGATGATTCGGGGGCACATGGCTACACCTTC | TRBV20-1 | few | TRBJ1-2 | NA
CASSPGDRLDKNIQYF | TGTGCCAGCAGTCCCGGAGACAGACTCGACAAAAACATTCAGTACTTC | TRBV12-3/TRBV12-4 | few | TRBJ2-4 | NA
CSVVVMNTEAFF | TGCAGCGTTGTGGTAATGAACACTGAAGCTTTCTTT | TRBV29-1 | many | TRBJ1-1 | NA
CASSLGLRSTGELFF | TGTGCCAGCAGTTTAGGCCTGCGCAGCACCGGGGAGCTGTTTTTT | TRBV6-5 | NA | TRBJ2-2 | NA
CASTPRFGLTGELFF | TGTGCCAGCACCCCACGTTTCGGGCTCACCGGGGAGCTGTTTTTT | TRBV6-1 | NA | TRBJ2-2 | NA
CASSEATNYGYTF | TGTGCCAGCAGTGAAGCGACTAACTATGGCTACACCTTC | TRBV6-1 | NA | TRBJ1-2 | NA
CSVRGQGATEAFF | TGCAGTGTGAGGGGACAGGGGGCAACTGAAGCTTTCTTT | TRBV20-1 | NA | TRBJ1-1 | TRBD1
CASSLLDRASDEQYF | TGTGCCAGCAGCCTCCTAGACAGGGCAAGCGACGAGCAGTACTTC | TRBV7-6 | many | TRBJ2-7 | TRBD1
CASRPKGRGNQPQHF | TGTGCCAGCAGACCGAAAGGAAGGGGAAATCAGCCCCAGCATTTT | TRBV2 | many | TRBJ1-5 | NA
CSASPGSMGEQYF | TGCAGTGCTAGCCCCGGATCCATGGGCGAGCAGTACTTC | TRBV20-1 | many | TRBJ2-7 | NA
CASSAADRQSGANVLTF | TGTGCCAGCAGTGCGGCGGACAGACAGTCTGGGGCCAACGTCCTGACTTTC | TRBV12-3/TRBV12-4 | many | TRBJ2-6 | NA
CASSEEQYYEQYF | TGTGCCAGCAGTGAGGAACAGTACTACGAGCAGTACTTC | TRBV2 | NA | TRBJ2-7 | NA
CASRDTGGTEAFF | TGTGCCAGCAGGGACACCGGCGGGACTGAAGCTTTCTTT | TRBV12-3/TRBV12-4 | many | TRBJ1-1 | NA
CASSLTANQYF | TGTGCCAGCAGTTTAACAGCTAACCAGTACTTC | TRBV28 | many | TRBJ2-5 | NA
CASRGGALVTGTGGYEQYF | TGTGCCAGCAGGGGGGGTGCGTTGGTAACCGGGACAGGGGGCTACGAGCAGTACTTC | TRBV28 | NA | TRBJ2-7 | TRBD1
CASSPYLSGGYGYTF | TGTGCCAGCAGTCCCTACCTGTCAGGGGGTTATGGCTACACCTTC | TRBV25-1 | many | TRBJ1-2 | TRBD1
CASSHSPGQGVTYTF | TGCGCCAGCAGCCACAGTCCCGGACAGGGGGTTACCTACACCTTC | TRBV4-3 | NA | TRBJ1-2 | TRBD1
CASSAGRPNTGELFF | TGTGCCAGCAGCGCAGGACGGCCCAACACCGGGGAGCTGTTTTTT | TRBV2 | many | TRBJ2-2 | NA
CASIPGKAGGYTF | TGTGCCAGCATACCGGGAAAGGCGGGTGGCTACACCTTC | TRBV6-1 | many | TRBJ1-2 | NA
CSARVWGGQPQHF | TGCAGTGCCAGAGTTTGGGGAGGTCAGCCCCAGCATTTT | TRBV20-1 | many | TRBJ1-5 | NA
CAITPQGREQYF | TGTGCCATCACCCCACAGGGGCGCGAGCAGTACTTC | TRBV10-3 | many | TRBJ2-7 | TRBD1
CSAPSGTRGPLGTYEQYF | TGCAGTGCCCCCTCCGGAACTAGGGGCCCACTAGGAACCTACGAGCAGTACTTC | TRBV20-1 | many | TRBJ2-7 | NA
CASSLGLGAQGYTF | TGTGCCAGCAGTTTAGGTTTGGGGGCGCAGGGCTACACCTTC | TRBV12-3/TRBV12-4 | many | TRBJ1-2 | NA
CASSLAGRNSPLHF | TGTGCCAGCAGCTTAGCGGGGAGGAATTCACCCCTCCACTTT | TRBV7-6 | many | TRBJ1-6 | NA